This T cell receptor beta chain was recovered during a study of cytomegalovirus exposure and HLA in healthy donors. Remarks on this clone: The antigen is unknown.

Study-level findings and limits: Cytomegalovirus-associated TCR beta chains were listed, numbering 150 to 200. Reports indicated that the classifier achieved high specificity and sensitivity in diagnosing cytomegalovirus status. In the 130 or so validation repertoires, about 94% of cluster scores exceeded 0, per a later analysis.

Sequencing was performed with immunoSEQ multiplex PCR; in TCRdb, only in-frame clones are kept and a portion is missing. This table holds approximately 140,000 clones, 70% to 90% found once. CDR1 is MNHEY, CDR2 SVGAGI, per germline. There are 16 residues in the CDR3. Deletions cut 0 bases from V and 4 bases from J, with 10 bases between. The V call is TRBV6-5, the J call TRBJ2-6, with D unresolved. This clonotype originated in a woman aged 25-40 years in good health and CMV-seronegative. Specimen: PBMCs. The CDR3 protein is CASSYSRVTGANVLTF. The CDR3, as DNA: TGTGCCAGCAGTTACTCCCGGGTTACGGGGGCCAACGTCCTGACTTTC.